A single sample gave rise to the 29 T cell receptor beta chains below, sequenced in a study of blood T cell repertoires in COVID-19. Only in-frame clones appear in the TCRdb table, and some are missing; sequencing was by immunoSEQ multiplex PCR. This table holds approximately 200,000 clones, about four fifths found once. The sequencing input was peripheral blood. The receptor source for this set is a woman older than 75 with COVID-19, enrolled during active disease.

This clone was detected only once. The chain uses TRBV28 and TRBJ1-2, with no clear D. Germline values: CDR1 MDHEN, CDR2 SYDVKM. V was pared by 6 bases and J by 8 bases, with 7 bases between. The CDR3 consists of 10 residues. Here the CDR3 reads CASSRVGYTF. CDR3 nucleotide sequence: TGTGCCAGCAGCCGCGTGGGCTACACCTTC.

V is TRBV6-1 and J is TRBJ1-6; D is perhaps TRBD1 (5 bases). The CDR3 length is 14 residues. Trimming cost V 0 bases and J 10 bases, with 10 bases left between them. Germline lookup yields CDR1 MNHNS and CDR2 SASEGT. As DNA, the CDR3 is TGTGCCAGCAGTGAAGCAGGGGCGAACTCACCCCTCCACTTT. This translates into CASSEAGANSPLHF.

The chain couples TRBV5-1 to TRBJ2-5, with TRBD2 identical over 8 bases. V dropped 4 bases and J dropped 13; count of bases not matched to a gene: 12. Germline loops: CDR1 SGHRS, CDR2 YFSETQ. The CDR3 spans 13 residues. The CDR3 sequence: CASSRPPLADVYF. The CDR3 bases are TGCGCCAGCAGCCGACCACCACTAGCGGATGTGTACTTC.

The table lists this clone with a count of one. The gene calls are TRBV7-2 and TRBJ2-5; tentative D call: TRBD2 (5 bases). CDR3 size: 14 residues. V lost 8 bases and J 1 base, leaving 14 bases between the germline ends. CDR1 and CDR2 from the germline V gene are SGHTA and FQGNSA. The CDR3 loop is CASRPGYVQETQYF. In nucleotides, the CDR3 is TGTGCCAGCCGTCCGGGGTACGTCCAAGAGACCCAGTACTTC.

The V and J genes are TRBV20-1 and TRBJ2-5; D is undetermined. Germline CDR1 and CDR2: DFQATT and SNEGSKA (reference sequence). The length of the CDR3 is 11 residues. The V gene lost 3 bases and the J gene lost 3 bases, with 5 bases spanning the gap. As DNA, the CDR3 is TGCAGTGCTAGCTCCGAAGAGACCCAGTACTTC. Protein sequence: CSASSEETQYF.

CDR3 nucleotides: TGCGCCAGCAGTGACAATAACTATGGCTACACCTTC. Protein: CASSDNNYGYTF. V is TRBV10-2 and J is TRBJ1-2; no definite D call. CDR3 size: 12 residues. Germline assignment: CDR1 WSHSY and CDR2 SAAADI. V lost 3 bases and J 1 base, leaving 3 bases between the germline ends.

V is TRBV28 and J is TRBJ1-6, with D possibly matching TRBD1 (6 bases). V lost 5 bases and J lost 0, with 14 bases in between. Germline values: CDR1 MDHEN, CDR2 SYDVKM. The CDR3 is made up of 17 amino acids. The CDR3 loop is CASSPQGPSSYNSPLHF. CDR3 in DNA: TGTGCCAGCAGTCCCCAGGGGCCTAGCTCCTATAATTCACCCCTCCACTTT.

V gene TRBV18 combines with J gene TRBJ2-7; 10 bases match TRBD2. CDR3 length equals 14 residues. Germline CDR1 and CDR2: KGHSH and LQKENI. V was pared by 3 bases and J by 3 bases, with 2 bases of the junction left unmatched. The CDR3 here is CASSPKREGYEQYF. Written as DNA, the CDR3 is TGTGCCAGCTCACCGAAGCGGGAGGGCTACGAGCAGTACTTC.

This sequence joins TRBV7-9 and TRBJ1-1; D may be TRBD1 (6 bases). The CDR3 consists of 14 residues. Germline V gene lookup returns CDR1 SEHNR and CDR2 FQNEAQ (reference sequence). Trimming stripped 8 bases from V and 3 bases from J, with 16 bases between. Here the CDR3 DNA reads TGTGCCAGCCGGCAGGGGATGAGTGACACTGAAGCTTTCTTT. This gives the protein CASRQGMSDTEAFF.

The count of this clone is one. This chain links TRBV4-1 with TRBJ1-5; the match to TRBD1 covers 9 bases. Germline lookup yields CDR1 MGHRA and CDR2 YSYEKL. The V gene end was trimmed by 0 bases and the J gene end by 6 bases; junction bases not matched to a gene: 6. This CDR3 has 16 amino acids. The DNA for the CDR3 is TGCGCCAGCAGCCAAGATGGGGGACAGGGCTTTCAGCCCCAGCATTTT. Translating gives CASSQDGGQGFQPQHF.

The CDR3 region has the DNA TGTGCCAGCAGCCCCCTCGCCAGGGCTGGAAACACCATATATTTT. Protein product: CASSPLARAGNTIYF. This chain uses TRBV3-1 (or the pseudogene TRBV3-2) with TRBJ1-3; D might be TRBD1 (5 bases). CDR3 length: 15 amino acids. Per germline, CDR1 LGHDT and CDR2 YNNKEL (reference sequence). The V gene lost 4 bases and the J gene lost 2 bases, with 12 bases spanning the gap.

The chain has TRBV2 and TRBJ1-2; D perhaps matches TRBD1 (5 bases). From germline, CDR1 is SNHLY and CDR2 FYNNEI. V was cut by 8 bases and J by 8 bases, with 18 bases left in between. This CDR3 comprises 13 residues. The CDR3, as DNA: TGTGCCAGCGGAGGGCAGGGCGCTATGGGCTACACCTTC. This translates into CASGGQGAMGYTF.

This chain links TRBV7-9 with TRBJ2-5; D not resolved. The germline gives CDR1 SEHNR, CDR2 FQNEAQ (reference sequence). This CDR3 has 15 amino acids. V was clipped by 4 bases and J by 4 bases, with 16 bases between them. CDR3 coding DNA: TGTGCCAGCAGCTCCGCGTTGGGTGGCGGAGAGACCCAGTACTTC. Protein product: CASSSALGGGETQYF.

The rearrangement uses TRBV6-5 and TRBJ1-6; 10 bases agree with TRBD1. The CDR3 extends over 14 amino acids. Germline-derived CDR1 and CDR2 are MNHEY and SVGAGI. The ends lost 6 bases at V and 9 bases at J; junction bases unmatched: 5. CDR3 nucleotide sequence: TGTGCCAGCAGGCCGGGACAGGGGACTTCACCCCTCCACTTT. Encoded protein: CASRPGQGTSPLHF.

This clone was detected only once. The CDR3 sequence is CASSDRTTYEQYF. In DNA, the CDR3 is TGTGCCAGCAGCGACCGGACTACGTACGAGCAGTACTTC. The J gene is TRBJ2-7, the V gene TRBV5-4, with D tentatively TRBD2 (6 bases). The germline V and J ends were trimmed by 4 bases and 4 bases, with 12 bases remaining between them. CDR1 is SGHNT, CDR2 YYREEE, per germline (reference sequence). The CDR3 is made up of 13 amino acids.

The V call is TRBV19, the J call TRBJ2-4, with D maybe TRBD2 (6 bases). The V and J ends lost 7 bases and 0 bases respectively, with 10 bases between them. CDR3 length equals 14 residues. From germline, CDR1 is LNHDA and CDR2 SQIVND (reference sequence). This CDR3 is CASKEGPAKNIQYF. In DNA, the CDR3 is TGTGCCAGTAAGGAGGGGCCAGCCAAAAACATTCAGTACTTC.

The V gene is TRBV7-6, the J gene TRBJ2-5; TRBD2 might be the D (6 bases). Germline assignment: CDR1 SGHVS and CDR2 FNYEAQ. This CDR3 has 13 residues. Trimming cost V 1 base and J 4 bases, with 7 bases left between them. The CDR3 bases are TGTGCCAGCAGCTTAGTGACTAGAGAGACCCAGTACTTC. Encoded protein: CASSLVTRETQYF.

This clone occurred once. This rearrangement joins TRBV28 to TRBJ2-3, with 8 bases identical to TRBD1. This CDR3 region has 16 residues. The trim removed 3 bases at V and 4 bases at J, leaving 9 bases unmatched. Germline V gives CDR1 MDHEN, CDR2 SYDVKM. The CDR3 region has the DNA TGTGCCAGCAGTTTCCTACAGGGGGTTAGTCCAGATACGCAGTATTTT. Its protein product is CASSFLQGVSPDTQYF. The whole variable domain, filled in from reference TRBV28 and TRBJ2-3, reads DVKVTQSSRYLVKRTGEKVFLECVQDMDHENMFWYRQDPGLGLRLIYFSYDVKMKEKGDIPEGYSVSREKKERFSLILESASTNQTSMYLCASSFLQGVSPDTQYFGPGTRLTVL.

A single count supports this clone. J is TRBJ2-3 and V is TRBV4-2, with D unresolved. The CDR3 is made up of 15 amino acids. Germline loops: CDR1 LGHNA, CDR2 YNFKEQ. V shed 0 bases and J shed 3 bases, with 10 bases lying between them. In DNA form, the CDR3 reads TGTGCCAGCAGCCAAGATTTTGCGCGAACAGATACGCAGTATTTT. It specifies CASSQDFARTDTQYF.

The rearrangement uses TRBV7-9 and TRBJ2-1; 7 bases align to TRBD2. CDR3 length: 15 amino acids. With V trimmed by 5 bases and J by 10 bases, 14 bases remained unmatched. Per germline, CDR1 SEHNR and CDR2 FQNEAQ (reference sequence). CDR3 nucleotides: TGTGCCAGCAGCCGCGCTAGCGGTATCCTGGTGGAGCAGTTCTTC. This codes for CASSRASGILVEQFF.

The chain employs TRBV9 and TRBJ1-2, with D perhaps matching TRBD1 (6 bases). Between the trimmed V and J ends, which lost 1 base and 3 bases, there was a span of 10 bases. CDR3 length: 14 amino acids. Germline V lookup: CDR1 SGDLS, CDR2 YYNGEE. CDR3 loop: CASSVSPGDYGYTF. The CDR3 nucleotides read TGTGCCAGCAGCGTAAGCCCAGGGGACTATGGCTACACCTTC.

The chain employs TRBV7-2 and TRBJ1-3; a weak D match, TRBD1 (6 bases). Trimming left V 1 base short and J 1 base short, with 8 bases between. CDR3 length equals 15 residues. Per germline, CDR1 SGHTA and CDR2 FQGNSA. CDR3 sequence: CASSLEQGSGNTIYF. DNA for the CDR3: TGTGCCAGCAGCTTAGAACAGGGATCTGGAAACACCATATATTTT.

Only one count was recorded for this clone. This sequence joins TRBV5-1 and TRBJ1-1; D possibly corresponds to TRBD1 (6 bases). The CDR3 is 15 amino acids. The V end lost 2 bases, the J end lost 0 bases, and 11 bases lay between the germline ends. Germline V lookup: CDR1 SGHRS, CDR2 YFSETQ. The CDR3 DNA reads as TGCGCCAGCAGCTTACCGGACAGTCTGAACACTGAAGCTTTCTTT. Its translation: CASSLPDSLNTEAFF.

The chain is built from TRBV19 and TRBJ2-3; no definite D call. V was shortened by 8 bases and J by 2 bases, with 17 bases between the two germline ends. The CDR3 runs to 15 residues. Germline CDR1 LNHDA, CDR2 SQIVND (reference sequence). The CDR3, as DNA: TGTGCCAGTCGTTTTCGTCGTAATCCCACAGATACGCAGTATTTT. This codes for CASRFRRNPTDTQYF.

V usage is TRBV5-6 and J usage is TRBJ2-2; a possible D gene is TRBD1 (6 bases). Between the trimmed V and J ends, which lost 4 bases and 3 bases, there was a span of 13 bases. Germline assignment: CDR1 SGHDT and CDR2 YYEEEE. CDR3 length: 15 amino acids. The DNA of the CDR3 is TGTGCCAGCAGCCCAGGACAGAAATACACCGGGGAGCTGTTTTTT. Translating it yields CASSPGQKYTGELFF.

This clone showed up many times. Other DNA sequences in this specimen translate into the identical CDR3. The chain is built from TRBV9 and TRBJ2-1, with D possibly TRBD1 on 6 matching bases. The germline V and J ends were trimmed by 0 bases and 0 bases, with 10 bases remaining between them. Germline-derived CDR1 and CDR2 are SGDLS and YYNGEE. There are 16 residues in the CDR3. CDR3 residues: CASSVAPRGSYNEQFF. The CDR3 nucleotides read TGTGCCAGCAGCGTAGCCCCCAGGGGCTCCTACAATGAGCAGTTCTTC.

About this clone: Other nucleotide sequences from this sample produce the same CDR3. The DNA for the CDR3 is TGTGCCAGCAGCTTAGGGAGCTCTGGAAACACCATATATTTT. Its translation: CASSLGSSGNTIYF. This chain links TRBV7-9 with TRBJ1-3; D gene uncertain. This CDR3 comprises 14 residues. Germline lookup yields CDR1 SEHNR and CDR2 FQNEAQ (reference sequence). V was pared by 1 base and J by 0 bases, with 4 bases between.

The chain carries TRBV4-1 and TRBJ1-1; 8 bases fit TRBD1. Trimming cost V 4 bases and J 4 bases; bases outside gene matches: 2. There are 13 residues in the CDR3. Germline V gives CDR1 MGHRA, CDR2 YSYEKL. The CDR3 bases are TGCGCCAGCAGCCCTGGACAGGGCACTGAAGCTTTCTTT. Translation: CASSPGQGTEAFF.

This chain connects TRBV3-1 (or the pseudogene TRBV3-2) to TRBJ1-2; TRBD1 might be the D (5 bases). The CDR3 has 12 residues. Per the germline V gene, CDR1 is LGHDT and CDR2 is YNNKEL (reference sequence). With 3 bases removed from V and 5 bases from J, the gap between germline ends came to 7 bases. The CDR3, as DNA: TGTGCCAGCAGCCAGACAGAGTATGGCTACACCTTC. Amino acids: CASSQTEYGYTF.